The T cell receptor (beta chain) described here comes from a study of CD8+ T cells in alopecia areata. Findings of the study overall: Among the top 100, expanded CD8+ clones, as well as scalp clonality, were significantly decreased by tofacitinib.

This clone was detected a few times. Its antigen is undetermined. Germline and junction disagree at one end, which may indicate a read error. Treatment in this sample: oral pan-JAK inhibitor, 5-10 mg twice daily. After isolation, RNA underwent reverse transcription to generate cDNA as the sequencing template. Profiled with immunoSEQ multiplex PCR; TCRdb holds only in-frame clones, not every one. In the table there are 150,000 to 200,000 clones, 60% of which are singletons. The CDR3 consists of 8 residues. Germline V gene data show CDR1 as SQVTM and CDR2 as ANQGSEA. This sequence joins TRBV29-1 and TRBJ2-1, with D tentatively TRBD2 (6 bases). The receptor was isolated from a human donor with alopecia areata. The sequencing here drew on CD4+ T cells sorted from blood, taken at week 24, from a patient treated with tofacitinib. The CDR3 region has the DNA TGCAGCGTTCCCCCGGGAGTCTTC. This codes for CSVPPGVF.